The rows below give T cell receptor beta chains drawn from one sample of a study of CD8+CD57+ T cells in acquired aplastic anemia. MiXCR was run by TCRdb on the reads, yielding one entry per CDR3 protein. Of 300,000 or so distinct CDR3 sequences detected, roughly 53% appear once; the ten largest clones hold 1.3%. Sample: sorted CD4+, CD8+, or CD8+CD57+ T cells (not recorded which) from PBMCs. Receptors were obtained from a human donor with aplastic anemia. Both conserved end residues are part of each CDR3. Fields, in order: D gene, V gene, J gene, clone size, CDR3 DNA, CDR3 protein. A D gene is named only where the DNA matches it firmly. Not every row has a clone size; where given, it reads once, few, many or a size class.

>TRBD2|TRBV7-6|TRBJ2-5|few
TGTGCCAGCAGCTTCGAGACTAGCGGGAGCGCCCAGTACTTC
CASSFETSGSAQYF
>NA|TRBV19|TRBJ1-1|NA
TGTGCCAGCGTTGTCGGGGCGGCCACTGAAGCTTTCTTT
CASVVGAATEAFF
>NA|TRBV9|TRBJ2-7|many
TGTGCCAGCAGCGTAGAGCTTGGGAGAGGGGAGCAGTGCTTC
CASSVELGRGEQCF
>NA|TRBV6-1|TRBJ2-2|NA
TGTGCCAGCAGTGAAGACTTAATACGGGAGCTGTTTTTT
CASSEDLIRELFF
>NA|TRBV6-4|TRBJ2-1|NA
TGTGCCAGCAGTGACTCTCTAGCGTCCTACAATGAGCAGTTCTTC
CASSDSLASYNEQFF
>NA|TRBV15|TRBJ2-7|NA
TGTGCCACCAGCAGGGGCCTGGGGGACGAGCAGTACTTC
CATSRGLGDEQYF
>NA|TRBV29-1|TRBJ1-2|NA
TGCAGCGTTGGGTCGCCTAACTATGGCTACACCTTC
CSVGSPNYGYTF
>NA|TRBV2|TRBJ2-7|NA
TGTGCCAGCAGTGAATTCTCGGGCAACGGGTACGAGCAGTACTTC
CASSEFSGNGYEQYF
>TRBD2|TRBV5-1|TRBJ2-3|NA
TGCGCCAGCAGCTTGTCTAGCGGAGGAGATACGCAGTATTTT
CASSLSSGGDTQYF
>NA|TRBV29-1|TRBJ1-3|many
TGCAGCGTTGGCAGTACTGGAAACACCATATATTTT
CSVGSTGNTIYF
>TRBD2|TRBV12-5|TRBJ2-3|many
TGTGCTAGTGGTTCGCAAACGGGACTAGTCACAGATACGCAGTATTTT
CASGSQTGLVTDTQYF
>NA|TRBV9|TRBJ2-5|NA
TGTGCCAGCAGCCCAGTTGGGGACCAAGAGACCCAGTACTTC
CASSPVGDQETQYF
>NA|TRBV10-2|TRBJ2-3|NA
TGCGCCAGCAGTGGTTCGCTCCGACAGAGTTTCAGCGATACGCAGTATTTT
CASSGSLRQSFSDTQYF
>TRBD2|TRBV6-5|TRBJ2-7|many
TGTGCCAGCAGAAGACTAGCGGGAGAAAATTACGAGCAGTACTTC
CASRRLAGENYEQYF
>NA|TRBV4-2|TRBJ2-1|many
TGTGCCAGCAGCCAAGTTTATCAAGGGGGTACCAACAATGAGCAGTTCTTC
CASSQVYQGGTNNEQFF
>TRBD2|TRBV15|TRBJ2-7|NA
TGTGCCACCAGCAGAGAGGGGGAGGGGACCCCGCGCTTC
CATSREGEGTPRF
>TRBD1|TRBV7-3|TRBJ1-6|NA
TGTGCCAGCAGCTTAACAGCAGGGGGAAGTTCACCCCTCCACTTT
CASSLTAGGSSPLHF
>NA|TRBV20-1|TRBJ1-1|NA
TGCAGTGTCGGCAAGGACAGCTCTGGAAACACTGAAGCTTTCTTT
CSVGKDSSGNTEAFF
>NA|TRBV5-1|TRBJ2-7|NA
TGCGCCAGCAGCTTGTCAGTAGAGAGCTACGAGCAGTACTTC
CASSLSVESYEQYF
>TRBD1|TRBV3-1|TRBJ2-1|many
TGTGCCAGCAGCCGAGGACAGGGGCTGTTGTCCAATGAGCAGTTCTTC
CASSRGQGLLSNEQFF
>TRBD1|TRBV7-8|TRBJ2-7|NA
TGTGCCAGCAGGCGACAGGGGTACCACGAGCAGTACTTC
CASRRQGYHEQYF
>NA|TRBV9|TRBJ1-5|few
TGTGCCAGCAGCCTTCGGGCAGATTCCAATCAGCCCCAGCATTTT
CASSLRADSNQPQHF
>NA|TRBV20-1|TRBJ1-5|NA
TGCAGTGCTAGACAGCCCAGTCAGCCCCAGCATTTT
CSARQPSQPQHF
>TRBD2|TRBV7-8|TRBJ2-5|NA
TGTGCCAGCAGTTACGGGGGGGCCATCCAAGAGACCCAGTACTTC
CASSYGGAIQETQYF
>TRBD1|TRBV12-3/TRBV12-4|TRBJ1-6|few
TGTGCCAGCAGTGAAATGGGACAGGGTGACTCACCCCTCCACTTT
CASSEMGQGDSPLHF
>TRBD1|TRBV20-1|TRBJ2-3|NA
TGCAGTGCTAGTGTAGACAGGGGGCTAGCAGATACGCAGTATTTT
CSASVDRGLADTQYF
>NA|TRBV19|TRBJ1-1|many
TGTGCCAGTAGTATCACGATGAACACTGAAGCTTTCTTT
CASSITMNTEAFF